This T cell receptor beta chain derives from a study of blood T cell repertoires in COVID-19. Trimming cost V 4 bases and J 4 bases; bases outside gene matches: 6. CDR1 and CDR2 (germline): SGDLS, YYNGEE. This CDR3 has 14 amino acids. Here immunoSEQ multiplex PCR was the method, and the copy in TCRdb shows in-frame clones only, minus some. In the table there are around 270,000 clones, approximately 88% of which are singletons. This clonotype originated in a woman aged 40 to 55 who had been exposed to COVID-19. The material sequenced was PBMCs or T cells enriched from blood (not recorded which). The rearrangement joins TRBV9 to TRBJ2-3; 7 bases fit TRBD2. Here the CDR3 reads CASSPGLVPDTQYF. CDR3 DNA sequence: TGTGCCAGCAGCCCCGGACTAGTTCCAGATACGCAGTATTTT. Using reference TRBV9 and TRBJ2-3 for the parts outside the CDR3, the full variable domain is DSGVTQTPKHLITATGQRVTLRCSPRSGDLSVYWYQQSLDQGLQFLIQYYNGEERAKGNILERFSAQQFPDLHSELNLSSLELGDSALYFCASSPGLVPDTQYFGPGTRLTVL.